The 16 T cell receptor beta chains in this list originate from one sample, sequenced in a study of blood T cells in healthy people across ages (dated by TCRdb to between 2014 and 2017). Receptors were amplified or captured by 5' RACE. This sample was sequenced with an Illumina HiSeq 2500. The second PCR ran for roughly 7 to 12 cycles and used a J-beta primer mix along with a sample-barcoded 5' primer. The public reads were quality trimmed at Q25 with fastp and then assembled into clones with MiXCR by TCRdb, keeping productive beta chains. Each CDR3 protein gets just one entry, which takes the most common genes and DNA from the rows behind it. For this sample there are fewer than 1,200,000 distinct CDR3 sequences; 25% appear just once. 0.65% to 0.95% of the sample belongs to the ten largest clones. The same sample was also used in a study of T cells of mothers and their children.

The specimen was blood. These receptors were taken from a girl aged 2 to 10 in good health.

CDR3: CATTMSSGYEQYF. The CDR3 region has the DNA TGTGCCACCACGATGAGTAGCGGCTACGAGCAGTACTTC. The chain joins TRBV27 to TRBJ2-7; D is perhaps TRBD2 (6 bases). CDR1 and CDR2 from the germline V gene are MNHEY and SMNVEV (reference sequence). This CDR3 has 13 residues. The V gene lost 10 bases and the J gene lost 3 bases, with 16 bases spanning the gap.

V and J are TRBV12-3 or TRBV12-4 and TRBJ2-1, with TRBD2 as a possible D gene (5 bases). The length of the CDR3 is 15 residues. V was shortened by 5 bases and J by 2 bases, with 13 bases between the two germline ends. This chain's CDR3 is CASSPGGSTYNEQFF. Written as DNA, the CDR3 is TGTGCCAGCAGTCCTGGCGGGTCAACCTACAATGAGCAGTTCTTC.

This clonotype has only a few counts. The rearrangement uses TRBV27 and TRBJ2-1; the D gene is possibly TRBD1 (5 bases). Trimming took off 6 bases at V and 2 bases at J, with 14 bases between the two ends. The germline V gene encodes CDR1 MNHEY and CDR2 SMNVEV (reference sequence). The length of the CDR3 is 15 residues. The CDR3 spells CASSLDSPTYNEQFF. Written as DNA, the CDR3 is TGTGCCAGCAGCCTTGACAGTCCTACCTACAATGAGCAGTTCTTC.

The chain is built from TRBV12-3 or TRBV12-4 and TRBJ2-3; 7 bases match TRBD1. V was pared by 7 bases and J by 2 bases, with 6 bases of the junction left unmatched. CDR3 length: 14 residues. CDR3 nucleotide sequence: TGTGCCAGCACCAGGGACAGTAACACAGATACGCAGTATTTT. Translating gives CASTRDSNTDTQYF.

The sample holds a few counts of this clonotype. V usage is TRBV4-3 and J usage is TRBJ1-4, with D possibly TRBD1 on 6 matching bases. The CDR3 spans 15 residues. The germline CDR1 and CDR2 sequences are LGHNA and YSLEER. The V end lost 4 bases, the J end lost 10 bases, and 19 bases lay between the germline ends. DNA for the CDR3: TGCGCCAGCAGCCCCCGTTCGGGGGGCGAGGGAAAACTGTTTTTT. It is translated as CASSPRSGGEGKLFF.

This CDR3 is CASSNRDIPEQFF. The CDR3 DNA is TGTGCCAGCAGCAACCGGGACATCCCTGAGCAGTTCTTC. The rearrangement uses TRBV7-3 and TRBJ2-5, with a possible D match to TRBD1 (6 bases). The J call could be wrong; TRBJ2-1 is a better fit for the DNA end. This CDR3 is 13 amino acids long. CDR1 and CDR2 from the germline V gene are SGHTA and FQGTGA.

In this sample, this clonotype turned up a few times. This CDR3 reads CASSLLAGRLYEQYF. In DNA form, the CDR3 reads TGTGCCAGCAGTTTATTAGCGGGACGGCTCTACGAGCAGTACTTC. The chain uses TRBV12-3 or TRBV12-4 and TRBJ2-7; 8 nucleotides match TRBD2. This CDR3 spans 15 amino acids. V lost 2 bases, J lost 3 bases, and 6 bases stayed unmatched.

V usage is TRBV6-5 and J usage is TRBJ1-2; no firm D call. This CDR3 has 13 residues. The germline gives CDR1 MNHEY, CDR2 SVGAGI. The V gene lost 7 bases and the J gene lost 4 bases, with 13 bases spanning the gap. CDR3 DNA sequence: TGTGCCAGCACCTACGGGTCGAGCTATGGCTACACCTTC. Its translation is CASTYGSSYGYTF.

This clonotype came up a few times. The J gene is TRBJ1-1, the V gene TRBV12-3 or TRBV12-4, with D possibly TRBD1 on 5 matching bases. Trimming pared 6 bases from V and 11 bases from J, leaving 16 bases between. The CDR3 spans 12 residues. The CDR3 sequence is CASSPGGRSAFF. Written as DNA, the CDR3 is TGTGCCAGCAGCCCTGGGGGGAGGAGTGCTTTCTTT.

This clonotype was detected only a few times. The rearrangement uses TRBV10-3 and TRBJ2-7; TRBD1 agrees at 7 bases. The CDR3 sequence is 13 residues long. J lost 3 bases, V lost 10 bases, and 9 bases had no gene match. The germline gives CDR1 ENHRY, CDR2 SYGVKD. DNA of the CDR3: TGTGCCACCGGGACAGAAACCTTCTACGAGCAGTACTTC. It yields the protein CATGTETFYEQYF.

This clonotype was seen only a few times. This chain links TRBV29-1 with TRBJ2-1; 9 bases are a match to TRBD2. Germline-derived CDR1 and CDR2 are SQVTM and ANQGSEA. CDR3 size: 17 residues. V dropped 3 bases and J dropped 6; count of bases not matched to a gene: 15. The CDR3 nucleotides are TGCAGCGTTGATACCCTAGCGGGGACCGCTAAAGCCAATGAGCAGTTCTTC. Translation gives CSVDTLAGTAKANEQFF.

The gene calls are TRBV7-3 and TRBJ2-7; D is perhaps TRBD1 or TRBD2 (6 bases each). From germline, CDR1 is SGHTA and CDR2 FQGTGA. This CDR3 has 16 amino acids. V was clipped by 9 bases and J by 4 bases, with 25 bases between them. The CDR3 DNA reads as TGTGCCAGAAGAAAAACAAGGGGGGTTGAGGTGTACGAGCAGTACTTC. It codes for CARRKTRGVEVYEQYF.

V and J are TRBV7-2 and TRBJ2-7; D remains unclear. CDR1 SGHTA and CDR2 FQGNSA come from the germline V gene. V was shortened by 2 bases and J by 1 base, with 12 bases between the two germline ends. The CDR3 runs 15 residues. The CDR3 protein is CASSLSAIQSYEQYF. CDR3 DNA sequence: TGTGCCAGCAGCTTATCCGCGATTCAATCCTACGAGCAGTACTTC.

The chain couples TRBV10-1 to TRBJ2-2; D perhaps matches TRBD2 (6 bases). Per germline, CDR1 WNHNN and CDR2 SYGVQD (reference sequence). Deletions cut 6 bases from V and 2 bases from J, with 10 bases between. The CDR3 consists of 14 residues. Written as DNA, the CDR3 is TGCGCCAGCAGCCGGGACTTAAACACCGGGGAGCTGTTTTTT. This encodes CASSRDLNTGELFF.

This clonotype was seen more than once but under ten times. This chain uses TRBV4-1 with TRBJ1-5, with no clear D. CDR1 MGHRA and CDR2 YSYEKL come from the germline V gene. V was clipped by 0 bases and J by 5 bases, with 17 bases between them. The length of the CDR3 is 17 residues. The CDR3 nucleotides read TGCGCCAGCAGCCAAGATCTAAATATTTTCGGTGATCAGCCCCAGCATTTT. As protein: CASSQDLNIFGDQPQHF.

In its sample, this clonotype was seen a few times. V usage is TRBV20-1 and J usage is TRBJ1-4; 10 bases are a match to TRBD1. Germline CDR1 and CDR2: DFQATT and SNEGSKA (reference sequence). The CDR3 sequence is 17 residues long. V was pared by 3 bases and J by 4 bases, with 11 bases of the junction left unmatched. In DNA form, the CDR3 reads TGCAGTGCTAGGCCGGCCCCGGACAGGGGGGGTAATGAAAAACTGTTTTTT. Residues: CSARPAPDRGGNEKLFF.